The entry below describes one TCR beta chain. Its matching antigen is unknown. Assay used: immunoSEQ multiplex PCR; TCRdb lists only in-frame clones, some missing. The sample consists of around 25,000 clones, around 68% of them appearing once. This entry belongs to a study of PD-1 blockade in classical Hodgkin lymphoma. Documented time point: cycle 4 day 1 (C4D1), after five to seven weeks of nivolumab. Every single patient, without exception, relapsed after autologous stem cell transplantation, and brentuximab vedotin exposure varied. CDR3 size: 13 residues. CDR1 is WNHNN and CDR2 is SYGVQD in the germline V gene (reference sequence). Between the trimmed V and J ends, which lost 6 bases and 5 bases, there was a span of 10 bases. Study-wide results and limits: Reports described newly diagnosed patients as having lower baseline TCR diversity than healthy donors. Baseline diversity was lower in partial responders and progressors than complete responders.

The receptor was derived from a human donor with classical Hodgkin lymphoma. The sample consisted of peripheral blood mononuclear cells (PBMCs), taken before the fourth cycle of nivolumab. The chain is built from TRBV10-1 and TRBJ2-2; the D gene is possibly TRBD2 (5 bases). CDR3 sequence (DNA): TGCGCCAGCAGCCCTACGGGGACCGGGGAGCTGTTTTTT. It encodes CASSPTGTGELFF.